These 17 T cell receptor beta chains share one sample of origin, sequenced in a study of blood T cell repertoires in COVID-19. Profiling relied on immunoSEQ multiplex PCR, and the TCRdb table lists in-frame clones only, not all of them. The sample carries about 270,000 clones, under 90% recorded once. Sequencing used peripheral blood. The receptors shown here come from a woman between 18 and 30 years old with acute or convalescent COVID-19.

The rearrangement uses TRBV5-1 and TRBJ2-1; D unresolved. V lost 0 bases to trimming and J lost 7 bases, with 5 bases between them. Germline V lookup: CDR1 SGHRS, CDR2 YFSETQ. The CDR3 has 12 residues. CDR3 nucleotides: TGCGCCAGCAGCTTGGCGCGGAATGAGCAGTTCTTC. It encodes CASSLARNEQFF.

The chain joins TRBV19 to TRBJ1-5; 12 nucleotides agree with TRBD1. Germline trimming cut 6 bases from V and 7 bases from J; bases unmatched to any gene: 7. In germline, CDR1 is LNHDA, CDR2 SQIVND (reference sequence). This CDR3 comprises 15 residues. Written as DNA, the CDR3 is TGTGCCAGTAGCCTGGGACAGGGGGCAGGACAGCCCCAGCATTTT. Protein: CASSLGQGAGQPQHF.

In DNA, the CDR3 is TGTGCCAGTAGTATTATGGTAGGACTAGCGCGAGGCACAGATACGCAGTATTTT. Its translation: CASSIMVGLARGTDTQYF. The chain is built from TRBV19 and TRBJ2-3; 9 bases are shared with TRBD2. Germline CDR1 LNHDA, CDR2 SQIVND (reference sequence). The ends lost 3 bases at V and 1 base at J; junction bases unmatched: 11. The CDR3 contains 18 residues. Combining the CDR3 with reference TRBV19 and TRBJ2-3 gives the whole variable domain DGGITQSPKYLFRKEGQNVTLSCEQNLNHDAMYWYRQDPGQGLRLIYYSQIVNDFQKGDIAEGYSVSREKKESFPLTVTSAQKNPTAFYLCASSIMVGLARGTDTQYFGPGTRLTVL.

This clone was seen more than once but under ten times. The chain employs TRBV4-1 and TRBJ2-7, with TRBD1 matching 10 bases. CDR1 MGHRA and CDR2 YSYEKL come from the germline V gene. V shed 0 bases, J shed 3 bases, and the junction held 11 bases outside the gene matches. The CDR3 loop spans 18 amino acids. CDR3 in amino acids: CASSQDRTVGDRGYEQYF. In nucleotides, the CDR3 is TGCGCCAGCAGCCAAGATCGAACGGTAGGGGACAGGGGCTACGAGCAGTACTTC.

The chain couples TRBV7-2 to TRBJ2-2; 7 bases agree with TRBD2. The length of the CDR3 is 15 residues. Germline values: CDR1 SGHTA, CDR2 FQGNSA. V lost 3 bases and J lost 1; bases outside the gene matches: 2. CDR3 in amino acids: CASSLSSGNTGELFF. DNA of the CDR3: TGTGCCAGCAGCTTGTCTAGCGGGAACACCGGGGAGCTGTTTTTT.

CDR3 nucleotides: TGTGCCAGCAGCTTAGCGCCTCTGGACAGGGCGGGCGGTGAAGCTTTCTTT. Residues: CASSLAPLDRAGGEAFF. The chain uses TRBV11-2 and TRBJ1-1, with 8 positions matching TRBD1. V dropped 1 base and J dropped 7; count of bases not matched to a gene: 14. Germline CDR1 is SGHAT and CDR2 is FQNNGV. The CDR3 is 17 amino acids.

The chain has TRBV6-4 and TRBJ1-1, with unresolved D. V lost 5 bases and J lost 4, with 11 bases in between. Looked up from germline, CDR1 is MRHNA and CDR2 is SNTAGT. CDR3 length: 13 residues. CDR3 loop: CASSRTGTTEAFF. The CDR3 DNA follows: TGTGCCAGCAGTCGAACTGGTACCACTGAAGCTTTCTTT.

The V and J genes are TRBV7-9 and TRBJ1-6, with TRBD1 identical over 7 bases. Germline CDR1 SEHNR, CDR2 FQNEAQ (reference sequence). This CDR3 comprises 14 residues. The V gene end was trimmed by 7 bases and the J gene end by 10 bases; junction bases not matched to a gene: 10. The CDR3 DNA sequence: TGTGCCAGCAACCCACCGACAGGGCACTCACCCCTCCACTTT. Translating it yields CASNPPTGHSPLHF. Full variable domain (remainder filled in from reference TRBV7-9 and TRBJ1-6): DTGVSQNPRHKITKRGQNVTFRCDPISEHNRLYWYRQTLGQGPEFLTYFQNEAQLEKSRLLSDRFSAERPKGSFSTLEIQRTEQGDSAMYLCASNPPTGHSPLHFGNGTRLTVT.

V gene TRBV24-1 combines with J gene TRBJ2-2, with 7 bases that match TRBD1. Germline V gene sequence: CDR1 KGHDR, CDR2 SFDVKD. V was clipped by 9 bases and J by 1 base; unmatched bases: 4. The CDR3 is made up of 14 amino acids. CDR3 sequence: CATARTGNTGELFF. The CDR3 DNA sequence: TGTGCCACCGCTCGGACAGGGAACACCGGGGAGCTGTTTTTT.

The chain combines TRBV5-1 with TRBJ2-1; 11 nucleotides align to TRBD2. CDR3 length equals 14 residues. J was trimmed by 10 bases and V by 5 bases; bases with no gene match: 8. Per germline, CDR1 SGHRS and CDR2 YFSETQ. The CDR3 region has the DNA TGCGCCAGCAGGAAGGGACTAGCGGACATCGAGCAGTTCTTC. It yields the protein CASRKGLADIEQFF.

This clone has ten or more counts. Here the CDR3 reads CASSLPGQGVFVGANVLTF. CDR3 coding DNA: TGTGCCAGCAGCTTGCCCGGACAGGGGGTATTTGTGGGGGCCAACGTCCTGACTTTC. V gene TRBV5-8 combines with J gene TRBJ2-6, with TRBD1 matching over 10 bases. Per germline, CDR1 SGHTS and CDR2 YDEGEE. Trimming took 1 base from V and 4 from J; bases not matched to a gene: 11. The CDR3 length is 19 residues.

The CDR3 DNA follows: TGTGCCAGTGGAACTAGCAAGGCCTACAATGAGCAGTTCTTC. Translation gives CASGTSKAYNEQFF. The chain carries TRBV28 and TRBJ2-1; TRBD2 is a possible D gene (6 bases). CDR1 and CDR2 from the germline V gene are MDHEN and SYDVKM. V was trimmed by 9 bases and J by 2 bases, leaving 14 bases between them. The length of the CDR3 is 14 residues.

CDR3 sequence reads: CASSLDRARNTEAFF. In DNA, the CDR3 is TGTGCCAGCAGCTTGGACAGGGCTAGGAACACTGAAGCTTTCTTT. The genes are TRBV5-6 and TRBJ1-1; D perhaps matches TRBD1 (6 bases). The CDR3 is 15 amino acids. Per the germline V gene, CDR1 is SGHDT and CDR2 is YYEEEE. Trimming took off 0 bases at V and 1 base at J, with 10 bases between the two ends.

The CDR3 region is CASSQVAGVGELFF. CDR3 DNA sequence: TGCGCCAGCAGCCAAGTCGCGGGAGTCGGGGAGCTGTTTTTT. The chain has TRBV4-3 and TRBJ2-2; 7 bases fit TRBD2. Germline V gene lookup returns CDR1 LGHNA and CDR2 YSLEER. V shed 1 base, J shed 7 bases, and the junction held 3 bases outside the gene matches. The CDR3 is 14 amino acids.

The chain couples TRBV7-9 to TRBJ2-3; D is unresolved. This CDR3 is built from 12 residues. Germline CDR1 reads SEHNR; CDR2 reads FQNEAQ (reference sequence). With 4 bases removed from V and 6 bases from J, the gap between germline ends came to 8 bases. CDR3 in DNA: TGTGCCAGCAGCTCGAGCCGGGATACGCAGTATTTT. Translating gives CASSSSRDTQYF. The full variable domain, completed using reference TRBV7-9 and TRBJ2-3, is DTGVSQNPRHKITKRGQNVTFRCDPISEHNRLYWYRQTLGQGPEFLTYFQNEAQLEKSRLLSDRFSAERPKGSFSTLEIQRTEQGDSAMYLCASSSSRDTQYFGPGTRLTVL.

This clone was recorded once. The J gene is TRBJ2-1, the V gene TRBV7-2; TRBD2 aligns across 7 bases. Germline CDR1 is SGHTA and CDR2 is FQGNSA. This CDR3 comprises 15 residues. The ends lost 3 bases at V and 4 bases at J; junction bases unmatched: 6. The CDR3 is CASSFALAEYNEQFF. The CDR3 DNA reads TGTGCCAGCAGCTTCGCCCTAGCGGAATACAATGAGCAGTTCTTC.

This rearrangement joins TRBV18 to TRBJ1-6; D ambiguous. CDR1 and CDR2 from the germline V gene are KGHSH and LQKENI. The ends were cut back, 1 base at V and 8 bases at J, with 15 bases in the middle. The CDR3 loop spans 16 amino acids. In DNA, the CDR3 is TGTGCCAGCTCACCACTATCCAGGCCTATTGATTCACCCCTCCACTTT. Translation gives CASSPLSRPIDSPLHF.